One and the same sample provided the 10 T cell receptor beta chains below, sequenced in a study of blood T cells in healthy people across ages. PCR was performed a second time for about 6 to 11 cycles using a sample-barcoded 5' primer and a J-beta primer mix. TCRdb itself ran the 5' RACE reads through MiXCR, one entry per CDR3 protein. The sample records some 1,800,000 distinct CDR3 sequences, more than 35% being singletons. Sequencing input: blood. The source of these receptors is a human donor in good health.

The chain couples TRBV11-2 to TRBJ1-2; no clear D gene. Germline CDR1 reads SGHAT; CDR2 reads FQNNGV. The CDR3 is 14 amino acids. V dropped 3 bases and J dropped 6 bases, with 14 bases sitting between them. CDR3 in amino acids: CASSLPSLIHGYTF. CDR3 sequence (DNA): TGTGCCAGCAGCTTGCCGTCACTGATTCATGGCTACACCTTC.

The chain employs TRBV20-1 and TRBJ1-5; 8 nucleotides align to TRBD1. This CDR3 comprises 17 residues. CDR1 is DFQATT, CDR2 SNEGSKA, per germline (reference sequence). DNA of the CDR3: TGCAGAGCCTTTGGGCAGGGGGCGCGGAAGGTGTGTCAGCCCCAGCATTTT. Protein: CRAFGQGARKVCQPQHF.

This chain uses TRBV15 with TRBJ1-2; possible D gene TRBD1, 6 bases. V was trimmed by 0 bases and J by 8 bases, leaving 10 bases between them. Germline V gene data show CDR1 as LNHNV and CDR2 as YYDKDF (reference sequence). The CDR3 runs to 13 residues. DNA of the CDR3: TGTGCCACCAGCAGAGACGGGGGCGCGGGCTACACCTTC. Its protein product is CATSRDGGAGYTF.

Only a few counts were recorded for this clonotype. The chain combines TRBV7-8 with TRBJ2-5; 14 bases are a match to TRBD2. CDR1 SGHVS and CDR2 FQNEAQ come from the germline V gene. Germline trimming cut 7 bases from V and 3 bases from J; bases unmatched to any gene: 7. The CDR3 length is 16 residues. In DNA form, the CDR3 reads TGTGCCAGCATTCCCGGACTAGCGGGGGGTGAAGAGACCCAGTACTTC. Protein product: CASIPGLAGGEETQYF.

The chain has TRBV28 and TRBJ2-3; D uncertain. This CDR3 has 13 amino acids. The germline V gene has CDR1 MDHEN and CDR2 SYDVKM. The ends were cut back, 6 bases at V and 2 bases at J, with 9 bases in the middle. CDR3 residues: CASSAPNTDTQYF. The CDR3 DNA sequence: TGTGCCAGCAGCGCTCCTAACACAGATACGCAGTATTTT.

The V gene is TRBV24-1, the J gene TRBJ1-6; D not certain. The V end was cut by 6 bases, the J end by 6 bases, with 8 bases between. Germline lookup yields CDR1 KGHDR and CDR2 SFDVKD. This CDR3 is built from 13 residues. As DNA, the CDR3 is TGTGCCACCAGTAAGACTCTTAATTCACCCCTCCACTTT. It is translated as CATSKTLNSPLHF.

This clonotype was seen more than once but under ten times. This chain uses TRBV20-1 with TRBJ2-5; D possibly corresponds to TRBD1 (6 bases). CDR3 length equals 15 residues. V was clipped by 5 bases and J by 0 bases, with 16 bases between them. Germline V gene data show CDR1 as DFQATT and CDR2 as SNEGSKA (reference sequence). The CDR3 spells CSARPQPGDQETQYF. Written as DNA, the CDR3 is TGCAGTGCTCGACCCCAACCAGGGGACCAAGAGACCCAGTACTTC.

The rearrangement links TRBV29-1 to TRBJ1-2; D possibly corresponds to TRBD1 (6 bases). There are 13 residues in the CDR3. Trimming took 4 bases from V and 3 from J, leaving 12 bases between them. Germline V gene data show CDR1 as SQVTM and CDR2 as ANQGSEA. The CDR3, as DNA: TGCAGCGTTGGGTGGGGGCAGTACTATGGCTACACCTTC. It yields the protein CSVGWGQYYGYTF.

The rearrangement links TRBV20-1 to TRBJ1-4; D not certain. The CDR3 is 13 residues long. Trimming shortened V by 3 bases and J by 7 bases, and 12 bases separated the two germline ends. The germline V gene has CDR1 DFQATT and CDR2 SNEGSKA (reference sequence). The CDR3 is CSASTSGTEKLFF. CDR3 in DNA: TGCAGTGCTAGCACATCAGGAACTGAAAAACTGTTTTTT.

The sample holds a few counts of this clonotype. The gene calls are TRBV12-3 or TRBV12-4 and TRBJ2-4; 7 nucleotides agree with TRBD1. V lost 5 bases to trimming and J lost 8 bases; unmatched junction nucleotides: 15. The CDR3 is 16 amino acids. The CDR3 is CASSPPRWQGEYIQYF. CDR3 bases: TGTGCCAGCAGTCCGCCCCGGTGGCAGGGGGAGTACATTCAGTACTTC.